This T cell receptor beta chain was sequenced during a study of blood T cell repertoires in COVID-19. On the study more broadly: The United States, Italy and Spain were the sources of the acute and convalescent COVID-19 samples.

CDR1 is LGHDT and CDR2 is YNNKEL in the germline V gene (reference sequence). Trimming removed 3 bases from V and 3 bases from J, with 8 bases in between. The CDR3 totals 13 residues. Authors' data handling: It was from reference gene primer amplification that nucleated cell counts were estimated. Data came from immunoSEQ multiplex PCR; TCRdb stores just in-frame clones and leaves some out. Clonal size and the V and J genes are those of that table, whereas D and trimming came from the DNA. Of 110,000 or so clones listed, roughly 88% were seen once; the top ten hold 8% to 9%. The V call is TRBV3-1 (or the pseudogene TRBV3-2), the J call TRBJ1-2, with D perhaps TRBD1 (5 bases). Material: peripheral blood. The source is a woman between 65 and 79 years old who had recovered from COVID-19. The chain's CDR3 is CASSQGGHYGYTF. CDR3 nucleotides: TGTGCCAGCAGCCAGGGGGGACACTATGGCTACACCTTC.